The clone carrying this T cell receptor (beta chain) was seen just once. The antigen remains undetermined. This sample stems from a study of T cell responses to AZD1222 COVID-19 vaccine. Overall study results and limits: Donor demographics were predominantly white British with a female majority; clonal diversity may be underestimated.

The repertoire was sequenced with immunoSEQ multiplex PCR; TCRdb's copy has only in-frame clones and lacks some. Found here are some 130,000 clones, approximately 90% of them singletons; the top ten hold more than 5.5%. CDR1 is SGHNT and CDR2 is YYREEE in the germline V gene (reference sequence). J was trimmed by 7 bases and V by 1 base; bases with no gene match: 6. This CDR3 is 16 amino acids long. This TCR derives from an adult in good health. Sequencing was performed on peripheral blood, taken on day 0 of AZD1222 vaccination. The chain links TRBV5-4 to TRBJ1-6; TRBD1 matches at 9 bases. This chain's CDR3 is CASSLRDRVGNSPLHF. The CDR3 DNA is TGTGCCAGCAGCTTGAGGGACAGGGTGGGGAATTCACCCCTCCACTTT.